Included here is one TCR beta chain sequence, with context. The data originate from a study of blood T cell repertoires in COVID-19. On the study more broadly: Italy, Spain and the United States were the sources of the convalescent and acute COVID-19 samples.

Trimming cost V 6 bases and J 4 bases, with 12 bases left between them. Per the germline V gene, CDR1 is MNHEY and CDR2 is SVGAGI. The CDR3 is made up of 13 amino acids. The protocol was immunoSEQ multiplex PCR, while the TCRdb copy is restricted to in-frame clones and leaves out a portion. The sample has over 60,000 clones; roughly nine tenths are singletons. The chain links TRBV6-5 to TRBJ2-5; a possible D gene is TRBD1 (6 bases). The specimen was peripheral blood. The sequence was collected from a woman aged 45-65 years with active COVID-19. CDR3 sequence reads: CASRTHRVETQYF. CDR3 bases: TGTGCCAGCAGAACCCACAGGGTAGAGACCCAGTACTTC.